These 19 T cell receptor beta chains came from one sample sequenced in a study of Ad26.COV2.S vaccination and SARS-CoV-2 variants. Treatment denoted: 15 to 20 received Ad26.COV2.S at low or high dose, single or two shots; five or six received placebo; per-sample allocation not given. Sampling took place 63 days after the first vaccine or placebo injection. The protocol was immunoSEQ multiplex PCR, while the TCRdb copy is restricted to in-frame clones and leaves out a portion. The sample lists 510,000 or so clones, roughly 85% occurring once. Here the sequenced sample was peripheral blood, taken in a trial of Ad26.COV2.S vaccine versus placebo. The source of these receptors is a person aged 18 to 65 who received the Ad26.COV2.S COVID-19 vaccine or a placebo.

This rearrangement joins TRBV5-6 to TRBJ2-3; 9 nucleotides match TRBD2. Germline V lookup: CDR1 SGHDT, CDR2 YYEEEE. Trimming removed 0 bases from V and 1 base from J; junction bases left unmatched: 6. This CDR3 has 17 amino acids. The CDR3 region is CASSLVGSSGGTDTQYF. The CDR3 coding sequence is TGTGCCAGCAGCTTGGTGGGTTCTAGCGGGGGCACAGATACGCAGTATTTT.

V and J are TRBV28 and TRBJ1-1, with D possibly matching TRBD1 (6 bases). The V gene lost 5 bases and the J gene lost 5 bases, with 18 bases spanning the gap. The CDR3 length is 15 residues. Germline V gene lookup returns CDR1 MDHEN and CDR2 SYDVKM. CDR3 nucleotides: TGTGCCAGCAGTCCCCCACAGGGACCCCTTACTGAAGCTTTCTTT. It codes for CASSPPQGPLTEAFF.

The chain joins TRBV3-1 (or the pseudogene TRBV3-2) to TRBJ2-1; 9 bases fit TRBD2. Unmatched junction bases numbered 8, after V lost 0 bases and J lost 5 bases. Germline assignment: CDR1 LGHDT and CDR2 YNNKEL (reference sequence). The CDR3 length is 17 residues. CDR3 nucleotide sequence: TGTGCCAGCAGCCAAGAAAGGGGCCTAGCGGGGAACAATGAGCAGTTCTTC. This sequence encodes CASSQERGLAGNNEQFF.

This clone was counted a single time. This chain uses TRBV7-9 with TRBJ2-7; D is uncertain. V was shortened by 0 bases and J by 4 bases, with 16 bases between the two germline ends. The CDR3 has 16 residues. Germline V CDR1 and CDR2: SEHNR, FQNEAQ (reference sequence). CDR3 loop: CASSLALNPLSYEQYF. The CDR3 DNA sequence: TGTGCCAGCAGCTTAGCGCTAAACCCCCTTTCATACGAGCAGTACTTC.

The CDR3 loop reads CASNSQGNTEAFF. CDR3 DNA sequence: TGCGCCAGCAATTCTCAGGGAAACACTGAAGCTTTCTTT. The chain carries TRBV10-2 and TRBJ1-1, with a weak D call TRBD1 (5 bases). This CDR3 has 13 residues. Germline values: CDR1 WSHSY, CDR2 SAAADI. V shed 7 bases and J shed 2 bases, with 11 bases lying between them.

The chain is built from TRBV7-2 and TRBJ2-3; D could derive from TRBD1 or TRBD2 (5 bases each). The CDR3 is made up of 15 amino acids. Trimming cost V 2 bases and J 9 bases, with 18 bases left between them. The germline CDR1 and CDR2 sequences are SGHTA and FQGNSA. The CDR3 nucleotides are TGTGCCAGCAGCTTATCCGGGGCGCATCCCGGGACGCAGTATTTT. Translating it yields CASSLSGAHPGTQYF.

The chain has TRBV30 and TRBJ2-3, with 7 bases matching TRBD1. CDR1 is GTSNPN, CDR2 SVGIG, per germline (reference sequence). The CDR3 is 14 amino acids. Trimming at V came to 1 base and at J to 1 base, leaving 2 bases not matched to a gene. CDR3 sequence: CAWSGQGGTDTQYF. The CDR3 nucleotides are TGTGCCTGGAGTGGGCAGGGGGGCACAGATACGCAGTATTTT.

V gene TRBV7-2 combines with J gene TRBJ2-1; possibly TRBD1 for D (5 bases). In germline, CDR1 is SGHTA, CDR2 FQGNSA. The CDR3 length is 16 residues. V was clipped by 0 bases and J by 0 bases, with 9 bases between them. The DNA for the CDR3 is TGTGCCAGCAGCTTAGCCCGACAGCCCTCCTACAATGAGCAGTTCTTC. It is translated as CASSLARQPSYNEQFF.

The chain is built from TRBV19 and TRBJ1-1, with no clear D. V was trimmed by 9 bases and J by 4 bases, leaving 12 bases between them. The CDR3 covers 12 residues. Germline V gives CDR1 LNHDA, CDR2 SQIVND (reference sequence). CDR3 in DNA: TGTGCCAGCCGGGTGGGAGGCACTGAAGCTTTCTTT. This translates into CASRVGGTEAFF. The variable domain in full, completed from reference TRBV19 and TRBJ1-1, reads DGGITQSPKYLFRKEGQNVTLSCEQNLNHDAMYWYRQDPGQGLRLIYYSQIVNDFQKGDIAEGYSVSREKKESFPLTVTSAQKNPTAFYLCASRVGGTEAFFGQGTRLTVV.

The chain combines TRBV29-1 with TRBJ1-3, with no clear D. CDR3 length: 12 amino acids. The ends were cut back, 4 bases at V and 2 bases at J, with 6 bases in the middle. Germline values: CDR1 SQVTM, CDR2 ANQGSEA. DNA of the CDR3: TGCAGCGTTGCAGAGCCTGGAAACACCATATATTTT. Encoded protein: CSVAEPGNTIYF.

This sequence joins TRBV27 and TRBJ1-4; D is perhaps TRBD1 (6 bases). CDR1 is MNHEY, CDR2 SMNVEV, per germline (reference sequence). The CDR3 is 15 residues long. The germline V and J ends were trimmed by 4 bases and 0 bases, with 9 bases remaining between them. The CDR3 sequence is CASSSPGATNEKLFF. CDR3 sequence (DNA): TGTGCCAGCAGTTCCCCAGGGGCAACTAATGAAAAACTGTTTTTT.

V usage is TRBV10-3 and J usage is TRBJ1-2, with 8 bases lining up with TRBD1. The CDR3 is made up of 12 amino acids. Trimming at V came to 9 bases and at J to 4 bases, leaving 4 bases not matched to a gene. Germline lookup yields CDR1 ENHRY and CDR2 SYGVKD. CDR3 region: CAIGQGVYGYTF. The CDR3 nucleotides are TGTGCCATTGGACAGGGTGTCTATGGCTACACCTTC.

This chain links TRBV3-1 (or the pseudogene TRBV3-2) with TRBJ2-2, with a possible D match to TRBD1 (6 bases). The V and J ends lost 4 bases and 6 bases respectively, with 12 bases between them. Germline V gene lookup returns CDR1 LGHDT and CDR2 YNNKEL (reference sequence). The CDR3 is 14 amino acids. The CDR3: CASSPVSGAGELFF. The CDR3 nucleotides read TGTGCCAGCAGCCCCGTTTCAGGGGCCGGGGAGCTGTTTTTT.

The chain employs TRBV5-1 and TRBJ2-3, with 12 bases that match TRBD2. The CDR3 totals 16 residues. Germline CDR1 SGHRS, CDR2 YFSETQ. The V segment lost 0 bases and the J segment 4 bases; nucleotides outside the gene matches: 3. The CDR3: CASSLGTSGVADTQYF. CDR3 nucleotide sequence: TGCGCCAGCAGCTTGGGGACTAGCGGGGTCGCAGATACGCAGTATTTT.

In DNA, the CDR3 is TGTGCCAGCAGCCCAAGACTAGCGGGGTACAATGAGCAGTTCTTC. Amino acid sequence: CASSPRLAGYNEQFF. V and J are TRBV3-1 (or the pseudogene TRBV3-2) and TRBJ2-1, with 11 bases aligning to TRBD2. J lost 4 bases, V lost 4 bases, and 3 bases had no gene match. In germline, CDR1 is LGHDT, CDR2 YNNKEL (reference sequence). The CDR3 has 15 residues.

The chain links TRBV7-2 to TRBJ1-2, with 8 bases lining up with TRBD1. The CDR3 is made up of 15 amino acids. The junction had 6 bases not matched to a gene; V was cut back by 5 bases and J by 1 base. CDR1 SGHTA and CDR2 FQGNSA come from the germline V gene. CDR3 bases: TGTGCCAGCAGCCCTGGACAGGGTTATAACTATGGCTACACCTTC. Residues: CASSPGQGYNYGYTF.

Comments on this clone: It is unclear where the CDR3 begins or ends on the DNA, so no DNA is shown, and the CDR3 is as TCRdb lists it. This sequence joins TRBV24-1 and TRBJ2-3; the table calls TRBD2, which could not be checked here. From its first to its last residue, the CDR3 has 16 amino acids. Germline CDR1 and CDR2: KGHDR and SFDVKD. This CDR3 reads CATSVPGIGNTDTQYF.

Of note for this clone: At the DNA level, this CDR3 is encoded by other sequences in the same sample as well. The chain uses TRBV9 and TRBJ2-3; no reliable D call. Deletions cut 0 bases from V and 0 bases from J, with 5 bases between. Germline CDR1 SGDLS, CDR2 YYNGEE. This CDR3 region has 14 residues. The CDR3 bases are TGTGCCAGCAGCGTAGGGGGTAGCACAGATACGCAGTATTTT. Amino acids: CASSVGGSTDTQYF.

This rearrangement joins TRBV15 to TRBJ1-2; possible D gene TRBD1, 5 bases. Trimming took 6 bases from V and 5 from J, leaving 13 bases between them. CDR3 length equals 13 residues. Germline-derived CDR1 and CDR2 are LNHNV and YYDKDF (reference sequence). The CDR3 nucleotides are TGTGCCACCAGTAGACAGCCGGAGTATGGCTACACCTTC. Its translation: CATSRQPEYGYTF.